This TCR beta chain was identified during a study of blood T cell repertoires in COVID-19. Overall study: PBMCs, B-cell-depleted T cells, or T cells were the source of the cDNA or gDNA that made up the material.

Germline assignment: CDR1 SGHAT and CDR2 FQNNGV. The CDR3 length is 13 residues. Trimming removed 3 bases at V and 2 bases at J, with 5 bases between. Generated by immunoSEQ multiplex PCR, the TCRdb table keeps only in-frame clones and is missing some. The data contain approximately 50,000 clones, more than 70% of them seen just once; the ten biggest clones take up around 30%. This chain uses TRBV11-2 with TRBJ2-1; D gene uncertain. The source is a woman of 80 years or more with acute or convalescent COVID-19. The sequenced sample consisted of peripheral blood. CDR3: CASSFPTYNEQFF. The CDR3, as DNA: TGTGCCAGCAGCTTCCCTACCTACAATGAGCAGTTCTTC.